This paragraph reports one TCR beta chain. The sample comes from a study of control samples from healthy donors and cancer patients. Assay used: immunoSEQ multiplex PCR; TCRdb lists only in-frame clones, some missing. The sample has about 150,000 clones, approximately 96% seen once; the top ten hold 5.5% to 6%. Germline CDR1 reads MNHEY; CDR2 reads SVGAGI. Trimming took off 0 bases at V and 0 bases at J, with 7 bases between the two ends. The CDR3 runs to 15 residues. Sequencing input: blood. The chain recombines TRBV6-5 with TRBJ2-3, with D unclear. The clonotype comes from a man between 40 and 49 years old in good health. CDR3: CASSYSGISTDTQYF. The CDR3 nucleotides read TGTGCCAGCAGTTACTCGGGGATTAGCACAGATACGCAGTATTTT.